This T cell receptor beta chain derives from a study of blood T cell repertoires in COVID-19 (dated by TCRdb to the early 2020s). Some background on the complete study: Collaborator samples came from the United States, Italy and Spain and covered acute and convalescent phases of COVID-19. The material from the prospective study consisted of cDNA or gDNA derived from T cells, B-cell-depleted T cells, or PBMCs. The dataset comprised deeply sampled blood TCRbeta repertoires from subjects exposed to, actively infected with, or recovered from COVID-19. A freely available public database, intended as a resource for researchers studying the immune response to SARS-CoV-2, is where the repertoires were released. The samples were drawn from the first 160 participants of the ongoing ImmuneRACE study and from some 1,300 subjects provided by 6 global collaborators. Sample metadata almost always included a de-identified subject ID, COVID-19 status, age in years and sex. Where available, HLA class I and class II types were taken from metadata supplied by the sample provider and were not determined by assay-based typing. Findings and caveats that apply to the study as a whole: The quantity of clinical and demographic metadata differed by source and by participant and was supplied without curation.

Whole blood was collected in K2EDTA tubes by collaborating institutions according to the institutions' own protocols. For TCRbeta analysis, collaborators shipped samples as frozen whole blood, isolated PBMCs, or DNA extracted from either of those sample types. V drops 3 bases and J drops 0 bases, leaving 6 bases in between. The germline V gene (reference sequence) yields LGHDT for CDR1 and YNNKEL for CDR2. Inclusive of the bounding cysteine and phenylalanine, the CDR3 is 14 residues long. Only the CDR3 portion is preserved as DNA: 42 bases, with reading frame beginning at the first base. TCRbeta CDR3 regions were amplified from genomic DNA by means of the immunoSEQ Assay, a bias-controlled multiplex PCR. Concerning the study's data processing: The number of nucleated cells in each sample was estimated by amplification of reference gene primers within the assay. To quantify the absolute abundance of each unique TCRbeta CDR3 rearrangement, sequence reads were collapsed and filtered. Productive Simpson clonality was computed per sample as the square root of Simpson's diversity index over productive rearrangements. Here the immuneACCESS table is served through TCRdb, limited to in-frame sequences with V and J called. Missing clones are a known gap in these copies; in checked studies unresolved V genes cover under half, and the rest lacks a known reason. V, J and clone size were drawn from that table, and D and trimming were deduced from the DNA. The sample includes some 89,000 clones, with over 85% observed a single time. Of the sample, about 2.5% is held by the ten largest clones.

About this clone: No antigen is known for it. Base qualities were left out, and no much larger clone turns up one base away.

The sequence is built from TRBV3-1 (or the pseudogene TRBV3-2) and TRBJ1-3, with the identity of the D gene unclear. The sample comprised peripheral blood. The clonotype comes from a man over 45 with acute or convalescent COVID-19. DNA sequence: TGTGCCAGCAGCCACACGAGCTCTGGAAACACCATATATTTT. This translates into CASSHTSSGNTIYF.